This T cell receptor beta chain was retrieved from a study of spatial heterogeneity in lung cancer (dated by TCRdb to between 2017 and 2020). With respect to the entire study: More beta-chain than alpha-chain transcripts were consistently detected, likely reflecting higher beta-chain transcript abundance. In the raw uncorrected reads, each unique combination of TCR and UMI appeared on average more than ten times. In non-small cell lung cancer, the study quantitatively compared TCR alpha and beta repertoires across several tumor regions, matched nontumor lung, and blood. TCR repertoire features were related to nonsynonymous mutation counts determined by whole-exome sequencing of tumor tissue. Both alpha and beta chains were TCR-sequenced in 220 or so tumor regions, under 80 matched nontumor lung samples and around 54 PBMC samples obtained at surgery.

The library was generated by 5' RACE. Instrument on record: NextSeq 500. In the TCR library protocol, a unique molecular identifier was attached to each TCR cDNA molecule so that PCR and sequencing errors could be corrected. The source study handled its data this way. TCR identification, UMI-based error correction and CDR3 extraction were performed with Decombinator tools. Expanded TCRs were defined as those above a frequency of 2 per 1,000, corresponding to the top 1% of the tumor frequency distribution. Renyi diversity was calculated using the R vegan package after each repertoire was subsampled 100 times to 5,000 TCRs. CDR3 similarity networks were built from amino acid triplet string-kernel similarity, connecting CDR3s with pairwise similarity above 0.82. TCRdb trimmed the raw reads at Q25, called clones with MiXCR and kept productive beta chains. Each CDR3 protein appears once, grouped with its most common genes and DNA. Clone size and V and J calls follow TCRdb, not the original study. The sample includes 35,000 to 45,000 distinct CDR3 sequences, with around 5.5% observed a single time. The top ten constitute 20% to 30% of the sample.

What the research found in general, with its limitations: Ubiquitous expanded tumor TCRs were detected in blood more often at tumor resection than at routine follow-up. Confirming at a functional level the hypothesis that regional TCRs recognize regional mutations was considered to require additional single-cell paired TCR alpha and beta sequencing.

The CDR3, cysteine through phenylalanine, is 15 amino acids long. Only the CDR3 portion is preserved as DNA: 45 bases, with reading frame beginning at the first base. The germline V gene encodes CDR1 SGHVS and CDR2 FNYEAQ. V and J are truncated by 7 bases and 0 bases respectively, leaving an intervening sequence of 13 bases. Ten or more counts support this clonotype. The antigen it recognizes is unknown. One base away there is no much larger clone; base qualities are not given. In the paper's terms, the time point label means: sample taken at primary tumor resection. Whole RNA extracted from tumor and nontumor lung tissue, or from cryopreserved PBMC samples, was used for TCR sequencing without cell sorting. Donors were some 78 patients with early-stage, untreated non-small cell lung cancer from the lung TRACERx cohort. Only patients for whom sufficient RNA was available from at least two tumor regions were selected for TCR sequencing.

This chain is built from TRBV7-6 and TRBJ2-1, with the D segment possibly TRBD1 or TRBD2, each aligning over 5 bases. The source is a female donor with early-stage non-small cell lung cancer. The specimen was PBMCs, collected at surgery. The DNA is TGTGCCAGCACCCTGGGACCTAGCTCCTACAATGAGCAGTTCTTC. The resulting protein is CASTLGPSSYNEQFF.